The present entry profiles one TCR beta chain with its context. Its matching antigen is unknown. Some clones are missing from TCRdb's copy, which holds only in-frame ones; the method was immunoSEQ multiplex PCR. The sample includes about 34,000 clones, 85% to 90% of them seen just once. These data originate in a study of a mutant IDH1 vaccine in newly diagnosed glioma. Across the whole study: Previous treatment comprised radiotherapy, temozolomide, or both, mostly both.

Documented time point: week 47, end of study. Each dose delivered 300 ug of mutant IDH1 20-mer peptide subcutaneously with imiquimod. New WHO grade 3 or 4 astrocytomas that were IDH1-mutant and ATRX-lost had been found in donors. The sample was PBMCs, taken from a glioma patient whose treatment included an IDH1 peptide vaccine. The clonotype was recovered from a woman younger than 45 with glioma.

Here the CDR3 DNA reads TGTGCCAGCAGAATGACAGGGTCCTACACCTTC. Translation: CASRMTGSYTF. The chain has TRBV5-4 and TRBJ1-2, with 7 bases lining up with TRBD1. The V gene's germline CDR1 is SGHNT and CDR2 YYREEE (reference sequence). J lost 10 bases, V lost 5 bases, and 5 bases had no gene match. CDR3 length: 11 residues. The whole variable domain, remainder taken from reference TRBV5-4 and TRBJ1-2, is ETGVTQSPTHLIKTRGQQVTLRCSSQSGHNTVSWYQQALGQGPQFIFQYYREEENGRGNFPPRFSGLQFPNYSSELNVNALELDDSALYLCASRMTGSYTFGSGTRLTVV.